This T cell receptor beta chain was sequenced for a study of graft-versus-host responses after intestinal transplantation. Study-wide points: Among circulating GvH clones, peak levels were associated with early post-transplant declines in HvG clones.

TCRdb's copy holds only in-frame clones and misses some; the assay was immunoSEQ multiplex PCR. The profile shows about 88,000 clones, about 90% of them singletons. CDR1 is SGHRS and CDR2 is YFSETQ in the germline V gene. The CDR3 extends over 15 amino acids. The V and J ends lost 3 bases and 0 bases respectively, with 12 bases between them. Concerning this clone: Its antigen is as yet unknown.

This chain connects TRBV5-1 to TRBJ1-1; D is possibly TRBD1 (5 bases). The specimen comprised unstimulated CD4+ T cells sorted from spleen or lymph node cells, sampled before intestinal transplant. This TCR was recovered from a human donor who received an intestinal transplant. Written as DNA, the CDR3 is TGCGCCAGCAGCTCGGCGACAGCAATGAACACTGAAGCTTTCTTT. Residues: CASSSATAMNTEAFF.